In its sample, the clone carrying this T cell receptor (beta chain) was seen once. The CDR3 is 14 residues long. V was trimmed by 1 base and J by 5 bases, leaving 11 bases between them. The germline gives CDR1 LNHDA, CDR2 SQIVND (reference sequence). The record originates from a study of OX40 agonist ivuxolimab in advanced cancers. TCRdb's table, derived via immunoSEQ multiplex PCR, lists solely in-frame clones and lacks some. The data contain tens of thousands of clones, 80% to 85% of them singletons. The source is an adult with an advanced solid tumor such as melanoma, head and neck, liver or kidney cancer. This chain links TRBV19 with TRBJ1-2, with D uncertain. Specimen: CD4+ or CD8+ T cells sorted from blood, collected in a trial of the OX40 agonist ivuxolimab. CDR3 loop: CASSIVSVGYGYTF. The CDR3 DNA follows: TGTGCCAGTAGTATAGTTTCTGTGGGATATGGCTACACCTTC. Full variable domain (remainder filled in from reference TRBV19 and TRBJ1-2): DGGITQSPKYLFRKEGQNVTLSCEQNLNHDAMYWYRQDPGQGLRLIYYSQIVNDFQKGDIAEGYSVSREKKESFPLTVTSAQKNPTAFYLCASSIVSVGYGYTFGSGTRLTVV.